The 18 T cell receptor beta chains below come from one sample, sequenced in a study of ipilimumab plus nivolumab after autologous stem cell transplantation. The data were produced by immunoSEQ multiplex PCR, yet TCRdb's version contains in-frame clones alone and is incomplete. The sample consists of 15,000 to 20,000 clones, approximately 79% of them appearing once. This sample comprised PBMCs, obtained in a trial of ipilimumab plus nivolumab as post-transplant consolidation. The receptors here all came from a male donor with diffuse large B-cell lymphoma.

The CDR3 nucleotides read TGTGCCAGCAGCGTACAGGATCCAACGAACACCGGGGAGCTGTTTTTT. It specifies CASSVQDPTNTGELFF. The chain joins TRBV11-3 to TRBJ2-2; weak D call: TRBD1 (5 bases). Germline values: CDR1 SGHNT, CDR2 YENEEA. This CDR3 region has 16 residues. Trimming stripped 5 bases from V and 0 bases from J, with 13 bases between.

The V and J genes are TRBV19 and TRBJ1-2; 9 positions match TRBD1. Per germline, CDR1 LNHDA and CDR2 SQIVND (reference sequence). CDR3 length: 15 amino acids. V gave up 5 bases and J gave up 2 bases; unmatched junction bases: 6. CDR3 DNA: TGTGCCAGTAGTCCCGAGGGACAGGGAAACTATGGCTACACCTTC. Its translation is CASSPEGQGNYGYTF.

The J gene is TRBJ1-2, the V gene TRBV2, with 7 positions matching TRBD1. V lost 5 bases and J lost 4; bases outside the gene matches: 4. The CDR3 has 13 residues. CDR1 SNHLY and CDR2 FYNNEI come from the germline V gene. In nucleotides, the CDR3 is TGTGCCAGCAGTAGACAGGGAGGCTATGGCTACACCTTC. Translated: CASSRQGGYGYTF. The full variable domain, with the rest looked up from reference TRBV2 and TRBJ1-2, is EPEVTQTPSHQVTQMGQEVILRCVPISNHLYFYWYRQILGQKVEFLVSFYNNEISEKSEIFDDQFSVERPDGSNFTLKIRSTKLEDSAMYFCASSRQGGYGYTFGSGTRLTVV.

This clone was counted a single time. This chain connects TRBV18 to TRBJ2-7; perhaps TRBD2 as D (6 bases). V lost 3 bases to trimming and J lost 1 base, with 7 bases between them. The germline CDR1 and CDR2 sequences are KGHSH and LQKENI. The CDR3 sequence is 13 residues long. The DNA of the CDR3 is TGTGCCAGCTCACCCGGGGGTTCCTACGAGCAGTACTTC. The encoded protein is CASSPGGSYEQYF.

The chain joins TRBV7-9 to TRBJ2-7; possibly TRBD1 or TRBD2 for D (5 bases each). CDR3 length: 13 residues. Germline V gives CDR1 SEHNR, CDR2 FQNEAQ (reference sequence). The V end lost 0 bases, the J end lost 6 bases, and 9 bases lay between the germline ends. The CDR3 DNA sequence: TGTGCCAGCAGCTTAGCGGGGGAGCTCGAGCAGTACTTC. Amino acid sequence: CASSLAGELEQYF. The complete variable domain, with remaining parts taken from reference TRBV7-9 and TRBJ2-7, reads DTGVSQNPRHKITKRGQNVTFRCDPISEHNRLYWYRQTLGQGPEFLTYFQNEAQLEKSRLLSDRFSAERPKGSFSTLEIQRTEQGDSAMYLCASSLAGELEQYFGPGTRLTVT.

The J gene is TRBJ2-1, the V gene TRBV4-2, with a tentative D call TRBD1 (5 bases). The germline V gene encodes CDR1 LGHNA and CDR2 YNFKEQ. The CDR3 extends over 16 amino acids. Deletions cut 4 bases from V and 7 bases from J, with 20 bases between. CDR3 sequence reads: CASSRAGSQPGNEQFF. The CDR3 DNA follows: TGTGCCAGCAGCCGAGCCGGAAGTCAACCAGGGAATGAGCAGTTCTTC.

CDR3 DNA: TGTGCCTGGAGATTCACAATGAACACCGGGGAGCTGTTTTTT. Translation: CAWRFTMNTGELFF. The V call is TRBV30, the J call TRBJ2-2, with unresolved D. Germline CDR1 is GTSNPN and CDR2 is SVGIG (reference sequence). CDR3 length: 14 residues. The V and J ends lost 3 bases and 1 base respectively, with 9 bases between them.

Here the CDR3 reads CASSTGLAGGTDTQYF. DNA of the CDR3: TGTGCCAGCAGCACGGGACTAGCGGGAGGCACAGATACGCAGTATTTT. The chain employs TRBV5-4 and TRBJ2-3, with 14 nucleotides matching TRBD2. The CDR3 totals 16 residues. With V trimmed by 4 bases and J by 1 base, 2 bases remained unmatched. The germline gives CDR1 SGHNT, CDR2 YYREEE (reference sequence).

This clone was found once. The chain carries TRBV19 and TRBJ1-4; TRBD1 is a possible D gene (5 bases). The CDR3 contains 16 residues. Per the germline V gene, CDR1 is LNHDA and CDR2 is SQIVND (reference sequence). The V end lost 6 bases, the J end lost 1 base, and 15 bases lay between the germline ends. Written as DNA, the CDR3 is TGTGCCAGTAGCCCTGGGGCGGGCATAACTAATGAAAAACTGTTTTTT. Translated, it gives CASSPGAGITNEKLFF.

This rearrangement joins TRBV6-1 to TRBJ2-1; D gene ambiguous. The CDR3 has 13 residues. From germline, CDR1 is MNHNS and CDR2 SASEGT. The germline V and J ends were trimmed by 11 bases and 11 bases, with 22 bases remaining between them. The CDR3 here is CAGADGRSTQQFF. CDR3 sequence (DNA): TGTGCCGGCGCGGACGGACGGAGCACCCAGCAGTTCTTC.

This chain uses TRBV19 with TRBJ1-5; 7 bases agree with TRBD1. The V gene end was trimmed by 7 bases and the J gene end by 6 bases; junction bases not matched to a gene: 12. The CDR3 runs 15 residues. Germline CDR1 is LNHDA and CDR2 is SQIVND (reference sequence). The CDR3 region is CASTDAAGGSQPQHF. Here the CDR3 DNA reads TGTGCCAGTACCGATGCGGCAGGGGGTTCTCAGCCCCAGCATTTT.

This clone was recorded a few times. The chain combines TRBV7-2 with TRBJ2-3; 12 nucleotides match TRBD2. With V trimmed by 1 base and J by 1 base, 6 bases remained unmatched. CDR1 is SGHTA and CDR2 is FQGNSA in the germline V gene. CDR3 length: 18 residues. The CDR3 loop is CASSLGLAGGPGTDTQYF. CDR3 in DNA: TGTGCCAGCAGCTTAGGGCTAGCGGGGGGGCCAGGCACAGATACGCAGTATTTT.

The chain carries TRBV6-6 and TRBJ1-5; D unresolved. The germline V gene has CDR1 MNHNY and CDR2 SVGAGI (reference sequence). The V and J ends lost 4 bases and 7 bases respectively, with 14 bases between them. CDR3 length: 14 amino acids. This CDR3 reads CASSLESERQPQHF. CDR3 DNA: TGTGCCAGCAGTTTAGAAAGCGAAAGGCAGCCCCAGCATTTT.

The CDR3 DNA follows: TGTGCCAGCAGCCGGGAGGGTCATCAGCCCCAGCATTTT. Translated: CASSREGHQPQHF. The chain joins TRBV9 to TRBJ1-5; D gene ambiguous. Germline V gene lookup returns CDR1 SGDLS and CDR2 YYNGEE. The CDR3 totals 13 residues. V was shortened by 4 bases and J by 5 bases, with 10 bases between the two germline ends.

V gene TRBV10-3 combines with J gene TRBJ2-7, with TRBD2 identical over 8 bases. The CDR3 has 14 amino acids. The V gene end was trimmed by 8 bases and the J gene end by 5 bases; junction bases not matched to a gene: 11. Germline CDR1 reads ENHRY; CDR2 reads SYGVKD. Written as DNA, the CDR3 is TGTGCCATCCGAGAGCTAGCGGGCTGGGACGAGCAGTACTTC. Protein product: CAIRELAGWDEQYF.

In this sample, this clone turned up once. V and J are TRBV9 and TRBJ2-7; D not resolved. CDR3 length: 14 amino acids. Per the germline V gene, CDR1 is SGDLS and CDR2 is YYNGEE. The V gene lost 0 bases and the J gene lost 1 base, with 8 bases spanning the gap. DNA of the CDR3: TGTGCCAGCAGCGTAGCGGTGGTTTCCTACGAGCAGTACTTC. Its translation: CASSVAVVSYEQYF.

The genes are TRBV2 and TRBJ2-6; D is possibly TRBD1 (6 bases). CDR1 and CDR2 from the germline V gene are SNHLY and FYNNEI. Trimming cost V 7 bases and J 8 bases, with 9 bases left between them. CDR3 length: 12 amino acids. As DNA, the CDR3 is TGTGCCAGCAAGCAGGGGACCAACGTCCTGACTTTC. Protein: CASKQGTNVLTF.

V is TRBV6-1 and J is TRBJ2-2; 8 nucleotides agree with TRBD1. CDR3 size: 15 residues. The germline V gene encodes CDR1 MNHNS and CDR2 SASEGT. J gave up 5 bases and V 5 bases, and 7 bases lay outside the gene matches. The CDR3 is CASSSRTGQTGELFF. CDR3 bases: TGTGCCAGCAGTTCCCGGACAGGGCAAACCGGGGAGCTGTTTTTT.